This is a list of T cell receptor beta chains from one sample in a study of shared clonotypes between healthy human individuals. Here immunoSEQ multiplex PCR was the method, and the copy in TCRdb shows in-frame clones only, minus some. The table lists roughly 2.4 million clones, nearly 97% of them singletons. Sequencing was carried out using naive CD4+ T cells sorted from blood. These receptors were taken from a man aged 18 to 30 in good health. The CDR3 runs from the conserved cysteine through the conserved F or W. Each record gives: clone size, V gene, J gene, D gene, CDR3 protein, CDR3 DNA. D genes are given only for firm matches. The size of a clone is reported for some rows only, either as once, few or many, or as a class for expanded clones.

-,TRBV28,TRBJ2-6,-,CASSPSGTAGANVLTF,TGTGCCAGCAGTCCCTCGGGGACGGCTGGGGCCAACGTCCTGACTTTC
-,TRBV7-8,TRBJ2-2,-,CASSPRRVRGTGDTGELFF,TGTGCCAGCAGCCCACGGAGGGTCAGGGGGACCGGGGACACCGGGGAGCTGTTTTTT
-,TRBV5-1,TRBJ1-1,TRBD1,CASSLGQGATEAFF,TGCGCCAGCAGCTTGGGACAGGGGGCCACTGAAGCTTTCTTT
once,TRBV7-9,TRBJ2-3,TRBD2,CASSYGTGTSGSSTDTQYF,TGTGCCAGCAGCTATGGGACGGGTACTAGCGGGTCTTCCACAGATACGCAGTATTTT
once,TRBV10-3,TRBJ1-1,TRBD1,CAISRTGLRTEAFF,TGTGCCATCAGCCGGACAGGGCTTCGCACTGAAGCTTTCTTT
-,TRBV28,TRBJ1-5,-,CASTLVHQPQHF,TGTGCCAGCACCCTGGTTCATCAGCCCCAGCATTTT
-,TRBV6-5,TRBJ1-1,-,CASSSQSLNTEAFF,TGTGCCAGCAGTTCTCAGTCTTTAAACACTGAAGCTTTCTTT
-,TRBV4-3,TRBJ1-2,TRBD1,CASSSTDRVHYGYTF,TGCGCCAGCAGCAGCACCGACAGGGTACACTATGGCTACACCTTC
once,TRBV28,TRBJ2-7,-,CASSSGLSYEQYF,TGTGCCAGCAGTTCAGGGCTTTCCTACGAGCAGTACTTC
few,TRBV4-3,TRBJ1-5,-,CASSQDFVGQPQHF,TGCGCCAGCAGCCAAGATTTTGTTGGTCAGCCCCAGCATTTT
-,TRBV9,TRBJ2-3,TRBD2,CASSAGHQWTSGGSDTQYF,TGTGCCAGCAGCGCCGGTCATCAATGGACTAGCGGGGGATCCGATACGCAGTATTTT
few,TRBV30,TRBJ1-6,-,CAWSGIPSRNSPLHF,TGTGCCTGGAGCGGGATCCCGTCTAGAAATTCACCCCTCCACTTT
-,TRBV5-1,TRBJ1-1,TRBD1,CASSPRDRGMNTEAFF,TGCGCCAGCAGCCCCCGGGACAGGGGCATGAACACTGAAGCTTTCTTT
-,TRBV7-8,TRBJ1-5,-,CASSDWDVGDQPQHF,TGTGCCAGCAGCGACTGGGACGTAGGGGATCAGCCCCAGCATTTT
-,TRBV7-2,TRBJ1-6,-,CASSLAPNSPLHF,TGTGCCAGCAGCTTAGCACCCAATTCACCCCTCCACTTT
-,TRBV6-5,TRBJ1-3,-,CASIPFGEAGNTIYF,TGTGCCAGCATCCCATTTGGAGAAGCTGGAAACACCATATATTTT
-,TRBV27,TRBJ1-6,TRBD1,CASSKTGQDRARYNSPLHF,TGTGCCAGCAGCAAGACGGGACAGGATAGGGCCCGCTATAATTCACCCCTCCACTTT
-,TRBV28,TRBJ1-2,TRBD1,CASSPIQGAKYGYTF,TGTGCCAGCAGTCCGATACAGGGGGCGAAATATGGCTACACCTTC
-,TRBV7-9,TRBJ1-1,-,CASSFEGMNTEAFF,TGTGCCAGCAGCTTTGAGGGCATGAACACTGAAGCTTTCTTT
-,TRBV2,TRBJ2-3,TRBD2,CASSAREASTDTQYF,TGTGCCAGCAGTGCCCGGGAGGCCAGCACAGATACGCAGTATTTT
-,TRBV10-3,TRBJ1-1,-,CAISSGHERTEAFF,TGTGCCATCAGTTCAGGGCACGAACGAACTGAAGCTTTCTTT
-,TRBV11-2,TRBJ1-2,-,CASSPSGYGYTF,TGTGCCAGCAGCCCTTCAGGGTATGGCTACACCTTC
-,TRBV30,TRBJ1-2,-,CAWSGLGLGYTF,TGTGCCTGGAGTGGACTGGGTTTAGGCTACACCTTC
-,TRBV28,TRBJ1-2,-,CASSLWMDLGYTF,TGTGCCAGCAGTTTATGGATGGACTTAGGCTACACCTTC
-,TRBV4-1,TRBJ1-4,-,CASSQDPRATNEKLFF,TGCGCCAGCAGCCAAGACCCCCGAGCAACTAATGAAAAACTGTTTTTT
-,TRBV7-8,TRBJ2-7,-,CASSLGVVDEQYF,TGTGCCAGCAGCTTAGGAGTGGTGGACGAGCAGTACTTC
once,TRBV7-9,TRBJ1-5,TRBD1,CASSFETGGNQPQHF,TGTGCCAGCAGCTTTGAGACAGGGGGCAATCAGCCCCAGCATTTT
-,TRBV5-1,TRBJ2-7,-,CASSSNRDSSYEQYF,TGCGCCAGCAGCTCGAACCGGGACTCCTCCTACGAGCAGTACTTC
-,TRBV19,TRBJ2-1,-,CASSRLGIETNEQFF,TGTGCCAGTAGTAGGCTCGGGATCGAAACCAATGAGCAGTTCTTC
-,TRBV27,TRBJ1-6,-,CASSLGGINSPLHF,TGTGCCAGCAGTTTGGGTGGGATTAATTCACCCCTCCACTTT
-,TRBV7-9,TRBJ1-4,-,CASSLLGGSSNEKLFF,TGTGCCAGCAGCTTATTAGGTGGAAGCTCTAATGAAAAACTGTTTTTT
-,TRBV5-1,TRBJ2-5,TRBD1,CASSTRQGKGETQYF,TGCGCCAGCAGCACTCGACAGGGGAAGGGAGAGACCCAGTACTTC
-,TRBV4-1,TRBJ1-3,-,CASSQDEGRTRTIYF,TGCGCCAGCAGCCAAGATGAGGGCAGGACCAGGACCATATATTTT